This T cell receptor (beta chain) was identified during a study of T cell repertoires in cytomegalovirus infection. Study overall: Well-studied HLA-B-restricted epitopes and recently identified HLA-C-restricted epitopes of CMV were both used in the study. Public TCR beta signatures indicated both CMV infection and matching HLA type. General study findings and limits: HLA-C-restricted, CMV-specific TCR beta clonotypes were dominant ex vivo. Carriers of CMV plus the relevant HLA were identified by cumulative public TCR beta family frequency.

This CDR3 has 15 amino acids. V gave up 8 bases and J gave up 5 bases, with 21 bases separating them. Germline CDR1 is MNHEY and CDR2 is SMNVEV (reference sequence). The table lists this clonotype with a few counts. What it binds is not known. A single record per CDR3 protein comes from TCRdb applying MiXCR to the reads. The data hold about a million distinct CDR3 sequences, with about a third observed a single time. J is TRBJ1-2 and V is TRBV27, with D possibly matching TRBD1 (5 bases). Material: cultured CD8+ T cells from PBMCs, obtained from culture after CMV antigen stimulation. This TCR came from a human donor in good health (CMV status not recorded). Some clones in this sample may be carry-over from other donors' samples. Here the CDR3 DNA reads TGTGCCAGCTCCCCTCGGGGCGGGTTTGGATATGGCTACACCTTC. It encodes CASSPRGGFGYGYTF.